This T cell receptor (beta chain) was sequenced in a study of T-cell reconstitution after alpha-beta-depleted transplantation in children. Study-level results: TCRbeta diversity was high at day 60 in some patients (a result of surviving recipient T cells and thymic progenitors).

Preparation of the TCRbeta library involved a method that used unique molecular identifiers. Via MiXCR, TCRdb re-called the PCR reads, giving one row per CDR3 protein. The data contain fewer than 550,000 distinct CDR3 sequences, roughly 11% of them singletons. As to this clonotype: No antigen is known for it.

Trimming cost V 4 bases and J 5 bases; bases outside gene matches: 12. This CDR3 spans 17 amino acids. Germline V gene lookup returns CDR1 SGHTA and CDR2 FQGTGA. This sequence was found in a female patient aged 2-10 years who had a stem cell transplant for aplastic anemia, so the T cells may come from the graft donor. This chain uses TRBV7-3 with TRBJ2-3; the match to TRBD1 covers 10 bases. Here the sequenced sample was PBMCs, mostly from graft donor cells, taken 180 days after TCRalphabeta/CD19-depleted stem cell transplant. This CDR3 is CASSSTGRDRGLDTQYF. CDR3 bases: TGTGCCAGCAGCTCTACCGGCCGGGACAGGGGATTAGATACGCAGTATTTT.